This TCR beta chain was sequenced during a study of OX40 agonist ivuxolimab in advanced cancers. Findings and limits, study-wide: Antigen targets of the expanded peripheral T cells went undetermined.

The CDR3 consists of 13 residues. V was shortened by 1 base and J by 1 base, with 4 bases between the two germline ends. Germline CDR1 and CDR2: SGHVS and FQNEAQ. As concerns this clone: Its antigen is unknown.

TCRdb's table, derived via immunoSEQ multiplex PCR, lists solely in-frame clones and lacks some. Here the sample spans over 85,000 clones, about nine tenths being singletons. This receptor was obtained from an adult with an advanced solid tumor such as melanoma, head and neck, liver or kidney cancer. The chain is built from TRBV7-8 and TRBJ2-5; no reliable D call. The input for sequencing was CD4+ or CD8+ T cells sorted from blood, taken in a trial of the OX40 agonist ivuxolimab. For the CDR3, the DNA is TGTGCCAGCAGCTTAGGCTCCCAAGAGACCCAGTACTTC. This codes for CASSLGSQETQYF.